Sequencing of this T cell receptor beta chain was carried out in a study of response to subunit inactivated influenza vaccine. In regard to this clonotype: Its antigen is still unknown.

Each CDR3 protein gets one entry after TCRdb re-called the RT-PCR reads with MiXCR. Of approximately 170,000 distinct CDR3 sequences in the sample, approximately 14% were seen once. CDR1 is MDHEN and CDR2 is SYDVKM in the germline V gene. V was trimmed by 3 bases and J by 5 bases, leaving 11 bases between them. The length of the CDR3 is 13 residues. Study conclusions and caveats: Authors suggested few new T cells are recruited by each seasonal influenza vaccination.

The chain employs TRBV28 and TRBJ2-7; D gene ambiguous. Material: CD8+ T cells sorted from PBMCs, obtained roughly 5 days after vaccination. The receptor's source is a man aged 50-60 years who received an inactivated influenza vaccine. The CDR3: CASSFYPVDEQYF. CDR3 DNA: TGTGCCAGCAGTTTCTATCCTGTCGACGAGCAGTACTTC.